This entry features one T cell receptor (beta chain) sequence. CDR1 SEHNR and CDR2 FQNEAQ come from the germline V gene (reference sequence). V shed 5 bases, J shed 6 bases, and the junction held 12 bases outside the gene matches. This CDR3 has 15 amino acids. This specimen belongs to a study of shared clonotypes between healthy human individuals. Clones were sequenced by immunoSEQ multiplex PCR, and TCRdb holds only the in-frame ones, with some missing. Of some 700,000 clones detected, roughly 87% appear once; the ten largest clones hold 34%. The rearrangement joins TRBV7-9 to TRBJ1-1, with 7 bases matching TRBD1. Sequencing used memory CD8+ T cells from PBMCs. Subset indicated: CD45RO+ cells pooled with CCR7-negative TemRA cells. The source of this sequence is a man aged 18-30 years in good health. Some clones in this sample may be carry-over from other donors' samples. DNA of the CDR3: TGTGCCAGCAGCCTGATAGACAGGGTGGGCGCTGAAGCTTTCTTT. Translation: CASSLIDRVGAEAFF.